This note documents a single T cell receptor (beta chain) sequence. What it recognizes is unknown. Gene names refer to mouse genes. The sequenced fragment ends 1 residue before the CDR3 boundary, so the rest is inferred from the germline J gene. Time point reported: mouse harvest day 7 after allogeneic transplant. Each mouse received 10^7 T-cell-depleted marrow cells plus 10^6 splenic CD5+ T cells by tail vein. The source of the sample is a study of tissue T cells after allogeneic stem cell transplantation. General observations from the study: Alloreactivity or antigen specificity of tissue TCRs was not determined; some clones might be host cells. Only a limited share of tissue TCRs appeared in blood or spleen. Motif-based clustering found tissue-specific repertoire signatures shared across patients, though few clones were shared.

Germline V CDR1 and CDR2: GFQATS, STVNSAI. After removal of 6 bases from V and 3 bases from J, the junction contained 2 bases not matched to a gene. This CDR3 spans 13 amino acids. Sequencing of TCRbeta CDR3 at survey depth gave sequences and template counts. Only in-frame clones appear in the TCRdb table, and some are missing; sequencing was by immunoSEQ multiplex PCR. The sample lists some 7,000 clones; approximately 44% were seen once. Material: lymph node tissue. This chain links TRBV20 with TRBJ1-4; 9 bases are a match to TRBD1. The receptor comes from a female BALB/c mouse given C57BL/6 T cells with graft-versus-host disease after an allogeneic hematopoietic cell transplant. This chain's CDR3 is CGAGTGPNERLFF. Incomplete CDR3 DNA: TGTGGTGCCGGGACAGGGCCCAACGAAAGATTATTT.